A selection of T cell receptor beta chains follows, all from one sample in a study of T-cell reconstitution after alpha-beta-depleted transplantation in children. TCRdb reprocessed the PCR reads via MiXCR and lists one record per CDR3 protein. The sample records approximately 400,000 distinct CDR3 sequences, roughly 11% being singletons. Sequences were derived from PBMCs from the stem cell graft donor, sampled from the stem cell graft. The receptors stem from a human donor who donated a stem cell graft to a child with acute myeloid leukemia. Each CDR3 is given with its conserved first and last residue. Each record gives: J gene, clone size, D gene, V gene, CDR3 protein, CDR3 DNA. The D gene is left open where the match is weak. For some rows the clone size is stated as once, few or many, or as a class when expanded; others skip it.

TRBJ1-1 | . | . | TRBV20-1 | CSVGGSLWNTEAFF | TGCAGTGTGGGGGGCTCCCTATGGAACACTGAAGCTTTCTTT
TRBJ2-1 | many | TRBD2 | TRBV4-2 | CASSLTSGTNNEQFF | TGTGCCAGCAGCCTGACTAGCGGGACCAACAATGAGCAGTTCTTC
TRBJ1-4 | . | . | TRBV5-1 | CASSFGQRAGEKLFF | TGCGCCAGCAGCTTTGGCCAGAGGGCCGGTGAAAAACTGTTTTTT
TRBJ2-5 | few | . | TRBV5-1 | CASSSQGGGQETQYF | TGCGCCAGCAGCTCCCAGGGGGGCGGGCAAGAGACCCAGTACTTC
TRBJ1-2 | few | . | TRBV6-1 | CASMSTNYGYTF | TGTGCCAGCATGAGCACTAACTATGGCTACACCTTC
TRBJ2-1 | . | TRBD2 | TRBV6-2/TRBV6-3 | CASSTKRGGTYNEQFF | TGTGCCAGCAGTACCAAGCGGGGGGGTACCTACAATGAGCAGTTCTTC
TRBJ2-1 | . | . | TRBV4-1 | CASSPRVSTPGPYNEQFF | TGCGCCAGCAGCCCCCGAGTTTCTACCCCCGGACCCTACAATGAGCAGTTCTTC
TRBJ2-6 | many | . | TRBV7-9 | CASSLARQTGANVLTF | TGTGCCAGCAGCTTAGCGCGACAGACTGGGGCCAACGTCCTGACTTTC
TRBJ2-5 | . | TRBD1 | TRBV18 | CASSPLDRGQETQYF | TGTGCCAGCTCACCCCTGGACAGGGGGCAAGAGACCCAGTACTTC
TRBJ2-4 | few | TRBD1 | TRBV20-1 | CSASGQGLDIQYF | TGCAGTGCTAGCGGACAGGGCCTAGACATTCAGTACTTC
TRBJ2-5 | few | TRBD2 | TRBV18 | CASSSGTKETQYF | TGTGCCAGCTCGTCCGGGACTAAAGAGACCCAGTACTTC
TRBJ2-3 | few | TRBD2 | TRBV6-5 | CASSYSLAGSPTDTQYF | TGTGCCAGCAGTTACTCGCTAGCGGGAAGCCCCACAGATACGCAGTATTTT
TRBJ2-5 | . | TRBD1 | TRBV6-1 | CASNIRGDRGQETQYF | TGTGCCAGCAATATAAGGGGGGACAGGGGCCAAGAGACCCAGTACTTC
TRBJ1-6 | . | TRBD1 | TRBV10-2 | CASSPGQGASPLHF | TGCGCCAGCAGCCCGGGACAGGGGGCTTCACCCCTCCACTTT
TRBJ2-5 | many | TRBD2 | TRBV4-1 | CASSQDPLAGDLGTQYF | TGCGCCAGCAGCCAAGATCCGCTAGCGGGGGACCTTGGGACCCAGTACTTC
TRBJ2-5 | . | TRBD2 | TRBV20-1 | CSAIKLATETQYF | TGCAGTGCTATCAAACTAGCGACAGAGACCCAGTACTTC
TRBJ2-5 | many | . | TRBV7-6 | CASSLGLAHQTGRETQYF | TGTGCCAGCAGCTTAGGGCTAGCTCACCAAACGGGGCGAGAGACCCAGTACTTC
TRBJ2-1 | few | . | TRBV5-4 | CASSLGGFNEQFF | TGTGCCAGCAGCTTGGGAGGGTTCAATGAGCAGTTCTTC
TRBJ2-7 | few | . | TRBV4-3 | CASSPNTGFYEQYF | TGCGCCAGCAGCCCAAACACAGGTTTTTACGAGCAGTACTTC
TRBJ2-7 | few | . | TRBV4-3 | CASSQDRMDEQYF | TGCGCCAGCAGCCAAGATAGGATGGACGAGCAGTACTTC
TRBJ2-1 | . | TRBD2 | TRBV10-3 | CAIASASGGDNEQFF | TGTGCCATCGCGTCGGCTAGCGGGGGGGACAATGAGCAGTTCTTC
TRBJ1-6 | few | . | TRBV20-1 | CSARDEWGLGDGNSPLHF | TGCAGTGCTAGAGATGAGTGGGGGCTAGGAGACGGTAATTCACCCCTCCACTTT
TRBJ2-1 | . | TRBD2 | TRBV7-8 | CASSRITSGSSNEQFF | TGTGCCAGCAGCAGGATAACTAGCGGGAGTAGCAATGAGCAGTTCTTC
TRBJ2-7 | few | . | TRBV25-1 | CASSGSPLEQYF | TGTGCCAGCAGTGGGTCTCCGCTCGAGCAGTACTTC
TRBJ2-7 | few | . | TRBV20-1 | CSAAAAALSEQYF | TGCAGTGCTGCCGCGGCGGCTCTGAGTGAGCAGTACTTC
TRBJ1-5 | few | TRBD1 | TRBV5-1 | CASSTGTGNNQPQHF | TGCGCCAGCAGCACAGGGACAGGGAACAATCAGCCCCAGCATTTT
TRBJ2-1 | . | . | TRBV12-3/TRBV12-4 | CASSRPTGYFNEQFF | TGTGCCAGCAGCAGGCCGACTGGGTATTTCAATGAGCAGTTCTTC
TRBJ2-5 | . | TRBD2 | TRBV10-3 | CASPESTSGGEETQYF | TGTGCCAGCCCGGAATCGACTAGCGGGGGGGAAGAGACCCAGTACTTC
TRBJ2-2 | few | . | TRBV11-2 | CASLGSPGELFF | TGTGCCAGCCTAGGCAGTCCCGGGGAGCTGTTTTTT
TRBJ2-2 | . | TRBD2 | TRBV20-1 | CSMTSGGRLAGSTGELFF | TGCAGTATGACCAGTGGGGGACGACTAGCGGGATCCACCGGGGAGCTGTTTTTT
TRBJ2-5 | . | . | TRBV7-9 | CASSLLEHQETQYF | TGTGCCAGCAGCTTATTAGAGCACCAAGAGACCCAGTACTTC
TRBJ2-3 | many | TRBD2 | TRBV10-3 | CAISETGTSGGAYSTDTQYF | TGTGCCATCAGTGAGACCGGGACTAGCGGGGGGGCATATAGCACAGATACGCAGTATTTT
TRBJ2-5 | few | . | TRBV7-2 | CASSLLVPLETQYF | TGTGCCAGCAGCCTACTAGTGCCCCTGGAGACCCAGTACTTC
TRBJ1-1 | few | . | TRBV5-1 | CASIEGLSMNTEAFF | TGCGCCAGCATCGAAGGGTTAAGCATGAACACTGAAGCTTTCTTT
TRBJ2-5 | many | . | TRBV20-1 | CSARSGNPRETQYF | TGCAGTGCTAGGTCGGGGAATCCAAGAGAGACCCAGTACTTC